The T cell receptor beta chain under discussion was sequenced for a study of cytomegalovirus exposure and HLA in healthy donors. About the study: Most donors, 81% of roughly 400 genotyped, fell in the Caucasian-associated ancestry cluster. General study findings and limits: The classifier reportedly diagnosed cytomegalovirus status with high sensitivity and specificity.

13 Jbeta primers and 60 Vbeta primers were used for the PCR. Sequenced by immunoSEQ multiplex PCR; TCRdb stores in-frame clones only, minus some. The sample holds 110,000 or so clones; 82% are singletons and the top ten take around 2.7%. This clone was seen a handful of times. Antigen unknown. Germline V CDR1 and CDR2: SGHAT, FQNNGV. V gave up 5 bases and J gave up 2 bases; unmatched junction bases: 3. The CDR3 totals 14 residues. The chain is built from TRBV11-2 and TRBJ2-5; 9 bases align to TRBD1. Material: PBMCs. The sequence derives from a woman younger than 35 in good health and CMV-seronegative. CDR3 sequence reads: CASSHGQGQETQYF. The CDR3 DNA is TGTGCCAGCAGCCACGGACAGGGGCAAGAGACCCAGTACTTC.